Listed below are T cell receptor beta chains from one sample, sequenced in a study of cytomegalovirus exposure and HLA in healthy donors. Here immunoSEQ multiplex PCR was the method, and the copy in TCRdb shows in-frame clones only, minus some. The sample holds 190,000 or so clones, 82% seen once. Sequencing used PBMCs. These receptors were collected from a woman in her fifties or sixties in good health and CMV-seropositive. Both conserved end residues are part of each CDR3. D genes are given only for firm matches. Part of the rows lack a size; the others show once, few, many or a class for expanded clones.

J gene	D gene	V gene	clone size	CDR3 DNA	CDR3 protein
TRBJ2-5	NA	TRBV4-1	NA	TGCGCCAGCAGCCAAGACACAGGATCCCTTCGAGAGACCCAGTACTTC	CASSQDTGSLRETQYF
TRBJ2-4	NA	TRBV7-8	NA	TGTGCCAGCAGCAGTCGAGCGGGCAGGCTGGTCTTC	CASSSRAGRLVF
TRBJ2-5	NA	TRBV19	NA	TGTGCCAGTAGTAAAGAGGGCCGGGGAGGGACCCAGTACTTC	CASSKEGRGGTQYF
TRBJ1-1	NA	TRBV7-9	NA	TGTGCCAGCAGCCCCCTAGACTGGAACACTGAAGCTTTCTTT	CASSPLDWNTEAFF
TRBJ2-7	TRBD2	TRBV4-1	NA	TGCGCCAGCAGCCCAACTTTTAGCGGGAGGGCCCCCGAGCAGTACTTC	CASSPTFSGRAPEQYF
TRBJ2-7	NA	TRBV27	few	TGTGCCAGCGGCCCTTGGGGTGGGGGCCACGAGCAGTACTTC	CASGPWGGGHEQYF
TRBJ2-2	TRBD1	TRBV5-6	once	TGTGCCAGTAAGGGACAGGGGCGTACCGGGGAGCTGTTTTTT	CASKGQGRTGELFF
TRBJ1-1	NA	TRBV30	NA	TGTGCCTGGAGGGCAGATAACACTGAAGCTTTCTTT	CAWRADNTEAFF
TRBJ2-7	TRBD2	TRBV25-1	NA	TGTGCCTCCCGGGAGGTCCTCTCCTACGAGCAGTACTTC	CASREVLSYEQYF
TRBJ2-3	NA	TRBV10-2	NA	TGCGCCAGCAGTGAGCCTTTCACTAGCACAGATACGCAGTATTTT	CASSEPFTSTDTQYF
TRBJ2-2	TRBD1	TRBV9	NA	TGTGCCAGCAGCCTGGGACAGGCGATGAACACCGGGGAGCTGTTTTTT	CASSLGQAMNTGELFF
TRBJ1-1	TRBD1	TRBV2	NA	TGTGCCAGCAGTGGGGACAGGGGGAACACTGAAGCTTTCTTT	CASSGDRGNTEAFF
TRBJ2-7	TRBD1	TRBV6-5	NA	TGTGCCAGCAGCTCCGGGACAGGCTACGAGCAGTACTTC	CASSSGTGYEQYF
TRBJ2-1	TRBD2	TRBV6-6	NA	TGTGCCAGCAGTTACTTGGCTAGCGGGATCGAGCAGTTCTTC	CASSYLASGIEQFF
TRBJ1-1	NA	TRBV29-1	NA	TGCAGCGTTGAAGACTACCTAGGGGCTGGTACTGAAGCTTTCTTT	CSVEDYLGAGTEAFF
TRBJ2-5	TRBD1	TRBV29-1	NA	TGCAGCGTTGAGGGGGGACAGGCCTTGTACCAAGAGACCCAGTACTTC	CSVEGGQALYQETQYF
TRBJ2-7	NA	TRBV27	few	TGTGCCAGCAAAGTGTCTGGCCCAGTCTCCTACGAGCAGTACTTC	CASKVSGPVSYEQYF
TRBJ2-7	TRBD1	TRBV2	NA	TGTGCCAGCAGTGAAGCGGGACAGAGCTCCTACGAGCAGTACTTC	CASSEAGQSSYEQYF
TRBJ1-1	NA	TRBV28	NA	TGTGCCAGCAGTTTGGGGAGACTCACTGAAGCTTTCTTT	CASSLGRLTEAFF
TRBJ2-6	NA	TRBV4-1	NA	TGCGCCAGCAGCCAAACAGGGGCCAACGTCCTGACTTTC	CASSQTGANVLTF
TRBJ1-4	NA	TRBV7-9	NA	TGTGCCAGAAGCTTGAGGCCCAGGGTGGGCGAAAAACTGTTTTTT	CARSLRPRVGEKLFF
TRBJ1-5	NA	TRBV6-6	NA	TGTGCCAGCAGTCACCGGGACGGGGGGCGTCAGCCCCAGCATTTT	CASSHRDGGRQPQHF
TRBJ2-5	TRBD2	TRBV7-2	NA	TGTGCCAGCAGCCTACAGACTAGCGGCCAACACACCCAGTACTTC	CASSLQTSGQHTQYF
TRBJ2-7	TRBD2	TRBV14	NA	TGTGCCAGCGGGACTAGCGGCTACGAGCAGTACTTC	CASGTSGYEQYF
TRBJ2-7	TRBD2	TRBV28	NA	TGTGCCAGCAGTTTATATCCTCGGACTAGCGGATTGTACGAGCAGTACTTC	CASSLYPRTSGLYEQYF
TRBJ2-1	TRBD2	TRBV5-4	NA	TGTGCCAGCAGCCTTACTAGCGGGAGCTACAATGAGCAGTTCTTC	CASSLTSGSYNEQFF
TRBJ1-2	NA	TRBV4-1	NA	TGCGCCAGCAGCCTCCAGTGGAACTATGGCTACACCTTC	CASSLQWNYGYTF